A single sample gave rise to the 24 T cell receptor beta chains below, sequenced in a study of T cells in Graves' hyperthyroidism and ophthalmopathy. TCR beta CDR3 regions were amplified from RNA. The HTBI primer set drove a first-round RT-PCR of the TCR CDR3. In TCRdb, the multiplex PCR reads were re-called with MiXCR into one record per CDR3 protein. The sample includes hundreds of thousands of distinct CDR3 sequences, 20% of them seen just once. Specimen: blood. The receptors come from a man between 40 and 49 years old with Graves' ophthalmopathy.

There are many counts of this clonotype. The rearrangement links TRBV11-2 to TRBJ2-7, with D unclear. Germline V gene lookup returns CDR1 SGHAT and CDR2 FQNNGV. V lost 2 bases and J lost 0, with 8 bases in between. CDR3 length: 14 residues. Written as DNA, the CDR3 is TGTGCCAGCAGCTTAAGACGGAGCTCCTACGAGCAGTACTTC. Translation gives CASSLRRSSYEQYF.

The table lists this clonotype with many counts. V usage is TRBV7-3 and J usage is TRBJ2-2, with D uncertain. Germline V CDR1 and CDR2: SGHTA, FQGTGA. The CDR3 runs to 14 residues. Trimming stripped 4 bases from V and 8 bases from J, with 14 bases between. The CDR3 nucleotides are TGTGCCAGCAGCTCCAATAATCGACCGGGGGAGCTGTTTTTT. The encoded protein is CASSSNNRPGELFF.

This chain joins TRBV5-5 and TRBJ2-3; 7 nucleotides align to TRBD1. V lost 7 bases, J lost 2 bases, and 7 bases stayed unmatched. The CDR3 sequence is 14 residues long. Germline V gene data show CDR1 as SGHKS and CDR2 as YYEKEE (reference sequence). The CDR3 loop is CASSPTGPTDTQYF. CDR3 DNA sequence: TGTGCCAGCTCCCCGACAGGGCCCACAGATACGCAGTATTTT. Based on the CDR3 plus reference TRBV5-5 and TRBJ2-3, the full variable domain is DAGVTQSPTHLIKTRGQQVTLRCSPISGHKSVSWYQQVLGQGPQFIFQYYEKEERGRGNFPDRFSARQFPNYSSELNVNALLLGDSALYLCASSPTGPTDTQYFGPGTRLTVL.

This clonotype was seen a handful of times. In nucleotides, the CDR3 is TGCAGTGCCCTTCAAAGGAACACTGAAGCTTTCTTT. Protein: CSALQRNTEAFF. This chain joins TRBV20-1 and TRBJ1-1; no clear D. Germline assignment: CDR1 DFQATT and CDR2 SNEGSKA (reference sequence). Deletions cut 6 bases from V and 1 base from J, with 9 bases between. This CDR3 has 12 residues.

A few counts support this clonotype. The chain couples TRBV10-3 to TRBJ1-2; possible D gene TRBD1, 6 bases. Germline lookup yields CDR1 ENHRY and CDR2 SYGVKD. This CDR3 has 14 residues. Trimming stripped 4 bases from V and 4 bases from J, with 13 bases between. DNA of the CDR3: TGTGCCATCAGTGTGGGGGCTAAGAGCTATGGCTACACCTTC. Translated, it gives CAISVGAKSYGYTF.

This clonotype has a handful of counts. The genes are TRBV4-1 and TRBJ2-7; 8 bases fit TRBD1. The CDR3 consists of 15 residues. Per the germline V gene, CDR1 is MGHRA and CDR2 is YSYEKL. After removal of 1 base from V and 5 bases from J, the junction contained 7 bases not matched to a gene. The CDR3 is CASSQVTGAPNEQYF. CDR3 DNA: TGCGCCAGCAGCCAAGTGACAGGGGCGCCCAACGAGCAGTACTTC.

The chain combines TRBV6-1 with TRBJ1-6; 7 bases align to TRBD1. V lost 5 bases, J lost 0 bases, and 4 bases stayed unmatched. The length of the CDR3 is 16 residues. CDR1 is MNHNS and CDR2 is SASEGT in the germline V gene. The CDR3 nucleotides read TGTGCCAGCAGTCCGACAGGGAGCTCCTATAATTCACCCCTCCACTTT. It encodes CASSPTGSSYNSPLHF.

In its sample, this clonotype was seen many times. V usage is TRBV18 and J usage is TRBJ2-1, with D perhaps TRBD1 (6 bases). Trimming took 5 bases from V and 7 from J, leaving 18 bases between them. Germline V gene data show CDR1 as KGHSH and CDR2 as LQKENI. This CDR3 comprises 15 residues. The CDR3 region is CASSFTTGSGNEQFF. The CDR3 region has the DNA TGTGCCAGCTCATTTACAACAGGGTCGGGGAATGAGCAGTTCTTC.

The chain employs TRBV5-1 and TRBJ2-3; 9 nucleotides line up with TRBD1. This CDR3 region has 11 residues. The V and J ends lost 7 bases and 9 bases, in that order; junction bases with no gene match: 3. The V gene's germline CDR1 is SGHRS and CDR2 YFSETQ. CDR3 bases: TGCGCCAGCGGGACAGGGAACACGCAGTATTTT. The encoded protein is CASGTGNTQYF. The variable domain in full, with the rest retrieved from reference TRBV5-1 and TRBJ2-3, is KAGVTQTPRYLIKTRGQQVTLSCSPISGHRSVSWYQQTPGQGLQFLFEYFSETQRNKGNFPGRFSGRQFSNSRSEMNVSTLELGDSALYLCASGTGNTQYFGPGTRLTVL.

This clonotype was detected only a few times. This chain connects TRBV6-1 to TRBJ2-6; D gene unclear. The CDR3 runs to 17 residues. Germline loops: CDR1 MNHNS, CDR2 SASEGT. V was shortened by 5 bases and J by 0 bases, with 14 bases between the two germline ends. For the CDR3, the DNA is TGTGCCAGCAGTCCGACACGGATCCCCTCTGGGGCCAACGTCCTGACTTTC. It is translated as CASSPTRIPSGANVLTF.

The table lists this clonotype with a few counts. The gene calls are TRBV2 and TRBJ2-3, with no clear D. The CDR3 has 10 amino acids. Per germline, CDR1 SNHLY and CDR2 FYNNEI. V lost 7 bases and J 8 bases, leaving 7 bases between the germline ends. The CDR3 sequence: CASKETTQYF. For the CDR3, the DNA is TGTGCCAGCAAGGAGACTACGCAGTATTTT.

The rearrangement joins TRBV12-3 or TRBV12-4 to TRBJ2-5, with a possible D match to TRBD1 (6 bases). This CDR3 region has 19 residues. With 8 bases removed from V and 1 base from J, the gap between germline ends came to 29 bases. DNA of the CDR3: TGTGCCAGCTCACCACCGGTACAGGGAGCGGAAAGCCGCCAAGAGACCCAGTACTTC. Its translation is CASSPPVQGAESRQETQYF.

This clonotype occurred many times. The V gene is TRBV7-8, the J gene TRBJ2-7; no reliable D call. The CDR3 loop spans 14 amino acids. Trimming pared 4 bases from V and 4 bases from J, leaving 14 bases between. Looked up from germline, CDR1 is SGHVS and CDR2 is FQNEAQ. The CDR3 spells CASSSRRPGYEQYF. DNA for the CDR3: TGTGCCAGCAGCTCACGACGGCCCGGTTACGAGCAGTACTTC.

This chain links TRBV19 with TRBJ1-1; the D is unclear. The CDR3 totals 13 residues. V dropped 3 bases and J dropped 7 bases, with 12 bases sitting between them. Germline V gene data show CDR1 as LNHDA and CDR2 as SQIVND (reference sequence). CDR3 sequence: CASSIGRQLEAFF. The CDR3 bases are TGTGCCAGTAGTATCGGCAGACAACTTGAAGCTTTCTTT.

The chain uses TRBV6-2 or TRBV6-3 and TRBJ2-1; no firm D call. The CDR3 contains 15 residues. CDR1 is MNHEY, CDR2 SVGEGT, per germline. V lost 4 bases to trimming and J lost 4 bases, with 14 bases between them. DNA of the CDR3: TGTGCCAGCAGTTCCCCTCTTCGGGCATACAATGAGCAGTTCTTC. This sequence encodes CASSSPLRAYNEQFF.

This chain joins TRBV5-1 and TRBJ1-2; D gene unclear. The germline V gene has CDR1 SGHRS and CDR2 YFSETQ. Trimming took 7 bases from V and 0 from J, leaving 16 bases between them. The CDR3 has 15 residues. The CDR3 nucleotides read TGCGCCAGCCAAGACCCCACCAGCACTAACTATGGCTACACCTTC. It codes for CASQDPTSTNYGYTF.

This clonotype appeared many times. The chain employs TRBV2 and TRBJ2-1; D might be TRBD2 (7 bases). Trimming left V 6 bases short and J 10 bases short, with 16 bases between. The CDR3 is 13 residues long. From germline, CDR1 is SNHLY and CDR2 FYNNEI. Written as DNA, the CDR3 is TGTGCCAGCAGGGGACGGACTAGGGGGGAGCAGTTCTTC. It codes for CASRGRTRGEQFF.

This clonotype was picked up a small number of times. The chain uses TRBV5-1 and TRBJ1-1; 8 bases align to TRBD1. The CDR3 loop spans 16 amino acids. CDR1 and CDR2 from the germline V gene are SGHRS and YFSETQ. Trimming cost V 0 bases and J 6 bases; bases outside gene matches: 10. For the CDR3, the DNA is TGCGCCAGCAGCTTGGGATCGGCAGGGGGCCGCTCTGAAGCTTTCTTT. Its protein is CASSLGSAGGRSEAFF.

This clonotype has ten or more counts. The chain employs TRBV6-1 and TRBJ1-1, with 7 bases matching TRBD1. V trimming: 1 base; J trimming: 5 bases; junction bases outside the gene matches: 7. CDR1 and CDR2 from the germline V gene are MNHNS and SASEGT. CDR3 size: 15 residues. As DNA, the CDR3 is TGTGCCAGCAGTGAAGGGACAGGATGGGGGACTGAAGCTTTCTTT. This encodes CASSEGTGWGTEAFF.

J is TRBJ2-7 and V is TRBV13, with unresolved D. The ends were cut back, 4 bases at V and 5 bases at J, with 9 bases in the middle. The CDR3 extends over 12 amino acids. Germline V gives CDR1 PRHDT, CDR2 FYEKMQ (reference sequence). The CDR3 is CASSSPRDEQYF. For the CDR3, the DNA is TGTGCCAGCAGCTCCCCGAGAGACGAGCAGTACTTC.

The gene calls are TRBV3-1 and TRBJ2-2; 9 nucleotides align to TRBD1. The CDR3 is 16 residues long. With V trimmed by 0 bases and J by 5 bases, 4 bases remained unmatched. The germline CDR1 and CDR2 sequences are LGHDT and YNNKEL (reference sequence). The CDR3 spells CASSQDGQGITGELFF. CDR3 sequence (DNA): TGTGCCAGCAGCCAAGACGGACAGGGGATAACCGGGGAGCTGTTTTTT.

The chain links TRBV7-9 to TRBJ1-1, with D perhaps TRBD1 (5 bases). The CDR3 contains 13 residues. V was clipped by 4 bases and J by 8 bases, with 14 bases between them. CDR1 and CDR2 from the germline V gene are SEHNR and FQNEAQ (reference sequence). CDR3 protein: CASSSDRLNEAFF. The CDR3 coding sequence is TGTGCCAGCAGCTCCGACAGACTCAACGAAGCTTTCTTT.

This clonotype has only a few counts. This chain joins TRBV5-6 and TRBJ1-1; 7 bases agree with TRBD1. The trim removed 2 bases at V and 6 bases at J, leaving 4 bases unmatched. CDR1 and CDR2 from the germline V gene are SGHDT and YYEEEE. The CDR3 has 13 residues. The DNA for the CDR3 is TGTGCCAGCAGCTTCTGGACAGGACCTGAAGCTTTCTTT. The encoded protein is CASSFWTGPEAFF.

This clonotype was observed at least ten times. The chain recombines TRBV7-8 with TRBJ2-5; TRBD1 matches 10 bases. V lost 1 base and J lost 2; bases outside the gene matches: 10. This CDR3 comprises 18 residues. The germline V gene has CDR1 SGHVS and CDR2 FQNEAQ. Here the CDR3 DNA reads TGTGCCAGCAGCTTAGGACAGACAGGGGGCGCAGGACAAGAGACCCAGTACTTC. Translation gives CASSLGQTGGAGQETQYF.